The source of this T cell receptor beta chain is a study of T cell responses to AZD1222 COVID-19 vaccine. With regard to this clone: Antigen: not known.

Germline V lookup: CDR1 SGDLS, CDR2 YYNGEE. The CDR3 has 16 amino acids. V was clipped by 0 bases and J by 6 bases; unmatched bases: 8. Sequencing used immunoSEQ multiplex PCR; TCRdb keeps in-frame clones, though not all of them. The table includes approximately 150,000 clones, under 95% detected once. Study-wide points: Receipt of two AZD1222 doses was followed by a rise in Spike-specific TCR breadth and depth. White British people made up most donors, females outnumbered males, and clonal diversity was possibly underestimated.

V is TRBV9 and J is TRBJ1-1, with 10 bases lining up with TRBD1. This TCR was sampled from an adult in good health. The sequenced sample was peripheral blood, obtained on day 0 of AZD1222 vaccination. The CDR3 sequence is CASSVASGTGVSEAFF. As DNA, the CDR3 is TGTGCCAGCAGCGTAGCTTCGGGGACAGGGGTGTCTGAAGCTTTCTTT.